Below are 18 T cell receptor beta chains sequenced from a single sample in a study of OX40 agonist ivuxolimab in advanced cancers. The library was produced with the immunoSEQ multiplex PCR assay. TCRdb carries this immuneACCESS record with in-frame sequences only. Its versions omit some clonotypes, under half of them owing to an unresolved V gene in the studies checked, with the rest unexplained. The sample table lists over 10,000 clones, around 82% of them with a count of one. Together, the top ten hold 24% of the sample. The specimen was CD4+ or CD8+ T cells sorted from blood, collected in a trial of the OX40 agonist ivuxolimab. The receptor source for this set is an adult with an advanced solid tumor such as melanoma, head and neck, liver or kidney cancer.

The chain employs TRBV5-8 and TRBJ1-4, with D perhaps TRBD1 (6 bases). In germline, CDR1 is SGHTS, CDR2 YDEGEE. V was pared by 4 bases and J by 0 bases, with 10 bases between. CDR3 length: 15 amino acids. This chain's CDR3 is CASSRGRSTNEKLFF. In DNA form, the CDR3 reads TGTGCCAGCAGCAGGGGGAGATCAACTAATGAAAAACTGTTTTTT.

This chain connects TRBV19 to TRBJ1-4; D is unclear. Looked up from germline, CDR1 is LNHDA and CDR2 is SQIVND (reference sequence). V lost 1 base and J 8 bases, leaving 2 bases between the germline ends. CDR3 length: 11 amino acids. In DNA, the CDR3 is TGTGCCAGTAGTATAGGAGAAAAACTGTTTTTT. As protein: CASSIGEKLFF.

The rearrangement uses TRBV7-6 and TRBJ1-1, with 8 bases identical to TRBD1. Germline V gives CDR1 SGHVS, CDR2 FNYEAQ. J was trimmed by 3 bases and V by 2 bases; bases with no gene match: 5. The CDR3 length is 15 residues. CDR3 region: CASSLRTGTDTEAFF. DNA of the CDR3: TGTGCCAGCAGCTTAAGGACAGGGACGGACACTGAAGCTTTCTTT. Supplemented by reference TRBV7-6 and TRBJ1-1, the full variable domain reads GAGVSQSPRYKVTKRGQDVALRCDPISGHVSLYWYRQALGQGPEFLTYFNYEAQQDKSGLPNDRFSAERPEGSISTLTIQRTEQRDSAMYRCASSLRTGTDTEAFFGQGTRLTVV.

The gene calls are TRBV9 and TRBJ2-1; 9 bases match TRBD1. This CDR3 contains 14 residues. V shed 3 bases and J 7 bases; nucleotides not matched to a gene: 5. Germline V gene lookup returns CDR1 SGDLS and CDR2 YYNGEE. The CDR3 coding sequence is TGTGCCAGCAGCGGAACAGGGGGCGGGAATGAGCAGTTCTTC. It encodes CASSGTGGGNEQFF.

This chain's CDR3 is CASSQMGSGGGEQYF. The CDR3 nucleotides read TGCGCCAGCAGCCAAATGGGTAGCGGGGGCGGCGAGCAGTACTTC. The chain has TRBV4-1 and TRBJ2-7; 9 positions agree with TRBD2. This CDR3 has 15 residues. Germline V lookup: CDR1 MGHRA, CDR2 YSYEKL. Trimming cost V 2 bases and J 6 bases; bases outside gene matches: 8.

CDR3 sequence: CASSLADPGQGVYEQYF. CDR3 in DNA: TGTGCCAGCAGCTTAGCGGATCCGGGACAGGGAGTCTACGAGCAGTACTTC. The V and J genes are TRBV7-9 and TRBJ2-7; 9 nucleotides agree with TRBD1. Germline values: CDR1 SEHNR, CDR2 FQNEAQ (reference sequence). Trimming took 0 bases from V and 3 from J; bases not matched to a gene: 9. This CDR3 spans 17 amino acids. Complete variable domain (other parts from reference TRBV7-9 and TRBJ2-7): DTGVSQNPRHKITKRGQNVTFRCDPISEHNRLYWYRQTLGQGPEFLTYFQNEAQLEKSRLLSDRFSAERPKGSFSTLEIQRTEQGDSAMYLCASSLADPGQGVYEQYFGPGTRLTVT.

CDR3 in amino acids: CASSPIPESTEAFF. The CDR3 bases are TGTGCCAGCAGCCCTATCCCGGAGAGCACTGAAGCTTTCTTT. The V and J genes are TRBV7-9 and TRBJ1-1; D ambiguous. The CDR3 has 14 residues. Between the trimmed V and J ends, which lost 5 bases and 4 bases, there was a span of 14 bases. From germline, CDR1 is SEHNR and CDR2 FQNEAQ (reference sequence).

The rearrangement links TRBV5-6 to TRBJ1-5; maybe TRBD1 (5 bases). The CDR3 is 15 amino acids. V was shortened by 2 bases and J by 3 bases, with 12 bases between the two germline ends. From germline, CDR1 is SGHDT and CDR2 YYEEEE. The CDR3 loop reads CASSFGRVNNQPQHF. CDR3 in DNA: TGTGCCAGCAGCTTCGGCAGGGTTAACAATCAGCCCCAGCATTTT.

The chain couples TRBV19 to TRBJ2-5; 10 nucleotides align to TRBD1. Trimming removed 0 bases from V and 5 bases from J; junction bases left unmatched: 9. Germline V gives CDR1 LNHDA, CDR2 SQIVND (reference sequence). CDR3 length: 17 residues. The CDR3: CASSIDSRTGGWETQYF. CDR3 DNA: TGTGCCAGTAGTATAGACTCCCGGACAGGGGGGTGGGAGACCCAGTACTTC.

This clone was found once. CDR3 amino acids: CASSFRQGGDSPLHF. The CDR3 bases are TGTGCCAGCAGCTTCCGACAGGGTGGCGATTCACCCCTCCACTTT. This chain connects TRBV7-8 to TRBJ1-6, with 7 bases fitting TRBD1. V lost 3 bases to trimming and J lost 8 bases; unmatched junction nucleotides: 7. Germline-derived CDR1 and CDR2 are SGHVS and FQNEAQ. The CDR3 loop spans 15 amino acids.

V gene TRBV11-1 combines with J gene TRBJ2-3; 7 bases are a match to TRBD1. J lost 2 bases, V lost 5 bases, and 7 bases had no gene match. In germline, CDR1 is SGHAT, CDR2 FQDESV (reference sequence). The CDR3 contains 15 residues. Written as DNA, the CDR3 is TGTGCCAGCAGCAAAGGGACAGTACCCACAGATACGCAGTATTTT. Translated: CASSKGTVPTDTQYF.

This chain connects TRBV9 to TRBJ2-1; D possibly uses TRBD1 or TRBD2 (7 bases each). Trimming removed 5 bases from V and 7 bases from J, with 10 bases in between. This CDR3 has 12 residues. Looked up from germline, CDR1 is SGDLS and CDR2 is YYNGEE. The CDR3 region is CASSQGGNEQFF. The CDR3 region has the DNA TGTGCCAGCAGTCAGGGGGGGAATGAGCAGTTCTTC.

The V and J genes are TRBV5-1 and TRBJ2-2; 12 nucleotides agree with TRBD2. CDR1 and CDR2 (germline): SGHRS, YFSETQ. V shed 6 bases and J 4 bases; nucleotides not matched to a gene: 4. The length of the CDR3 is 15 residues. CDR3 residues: CASKLAGGPTGELFF. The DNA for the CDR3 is TGCGCCAGCAAACTAGCGGGGGGACCCACCGGGGAGCTGTTTTTT.

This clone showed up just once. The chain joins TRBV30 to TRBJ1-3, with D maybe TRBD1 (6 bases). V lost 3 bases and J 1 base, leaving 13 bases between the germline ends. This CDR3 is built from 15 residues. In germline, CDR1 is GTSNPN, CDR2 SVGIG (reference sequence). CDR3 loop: CAWRGIGGSGNTIYF. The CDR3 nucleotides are TGTGCCTGGAGGGGGATAGGGGGGTCTGGAAACACCATATATTTT.

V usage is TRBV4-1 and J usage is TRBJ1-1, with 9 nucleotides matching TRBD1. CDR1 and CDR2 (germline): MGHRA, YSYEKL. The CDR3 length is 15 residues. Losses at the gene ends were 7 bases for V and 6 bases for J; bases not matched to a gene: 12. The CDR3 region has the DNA TGCGCCAGCAACCTGGGACAGGGACTTCTGCCTGAAGCTTTCTTT. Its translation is CASNLGQGLLPEAFF.

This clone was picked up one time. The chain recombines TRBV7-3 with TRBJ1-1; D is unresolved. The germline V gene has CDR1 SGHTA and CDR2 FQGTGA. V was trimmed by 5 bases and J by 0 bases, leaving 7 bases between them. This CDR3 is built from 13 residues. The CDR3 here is CASSRTLNTEAFF. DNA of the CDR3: TGTGCCAGCAGCCGAACCCTGAACACTGAAGCTTTCTTT.

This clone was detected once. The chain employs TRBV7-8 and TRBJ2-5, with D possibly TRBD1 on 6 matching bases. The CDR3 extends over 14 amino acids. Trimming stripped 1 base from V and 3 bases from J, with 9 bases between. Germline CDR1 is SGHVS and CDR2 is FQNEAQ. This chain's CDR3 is CASSLDAGEETQYF. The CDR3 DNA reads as TGTGCCAGCAGCTTAGATGCAGGGGAAGAGACCCAGTACTTC.

The CDR3 sequence is CASSQVQGLAKNIQYF. The CDR3 bases are TGCGCCAGCAGCCAAGTACAGGGACTAGCCAAAAACATTCAGTACTTC. The chain has TRBV4-1 and TRBJ2-4; D might be TRBD1 or TRBD2, each matching 6 bases. This CDR3 has 16 residues. Per germline, CDR1 MGHRA and CDR2 YSYEKL. V gave up 1 base and J gave up 0 bases, with 10 bases separating them.